This T cell receptor (beta chain) was recorded in a study of blood T cell repertoires in COVID-19 (dated by TCRdb to 2020 to 2021). Study-wide context: The collaborator samples originated in the United States, Italy and Spain and spanned the acute and convalescent phases of COVID-19. The prospective study material was composed of cDNA or gDNA derived from T cells, B-cell-depleted T cells, or PBMCs. The dataset comprised deeply sampled blood TCRbeta repertoires from subjects exposed to, actively infected with, or recovered from COVID-19. The repertoires were released in a freely available public database intended as a resource for research on the immune response to SARS-CoV-2. Samples were obtained from the ongoing ImmuneRACE study (first 160 participants) and from 1,000 to 1,500 subjects provided by 6 global collaborators. A de-identified subject ID, COVID-19 status, age in years and sex were almost always included in the sample metadata. Where available, HLA class I and class II types were taken from metadata supplied by the sample provider and were not determined by assay-based typing. What the research found in general, with its limitations: Clinical and demographic metadata were provided uncurated, with the amount varying by source and participant.

Taken from cysteine to phenylalanine, the CDR3 has 20 residues. The entry retains the CDR3 DNA only, 60 bases that are in frame from base 1. For CDR1 and CDR2, the germline V gene lists MNHEY and SVGEGT. V has 2 bases trimmed and J has 4 bases trimmed; junction bases matching no gene number 23. TCRbeta CDR3 regions were amplified from genomic DNA using the immunoSEQ Assay, a bias-controlled multiplex PCR. As for the authors' bioinformatics: The number of nucleated cells in each sample was estimated by amplification of reference gene primers within the assay. Sequence reads were collapsed and filtered to measure the absolute abundance of every unique TCRbeta CDR3 rearrangement. For each sample, productive Simpson clonality was calculated by taking the square root of Simpson's diversity index across productive rearrangements. Entries here come from immuneACCESS through TCRdb and include only in-frame sequences with V and J called. Some clones fail to appear in such tables; in the studies checked, an unresolved V gene covers under half of the shortfall, and the cause of the remainder is unknown. Clonal size and the V and J genes are those of that table, whereas D and trimming came from the DNA. The sample table contains 300,000 to 450,000 clones; only one count was recorded for approximately 81% of them. Of the sample, around 3.4% falls within the top ten clones.

About this clone itself: It has no known antigen specificity. Base-call qualities are not available, and no considerably larger clone is one nucleotide away.

Collaborating institutions collected whole blood in K2EDTA tubes following their own protocols. For TCRbeta analysis, collaborators shipped samples as frozen whole blood, isolated PBMCs, or DNA extracted from either of those sample types. Specimen: peripheral blood. This sequence uses TRBV6-2 or TRBV6-3 and TRBJ2-7, and TRBD1 aligns with 7 junction nucleotides. The source is a woman between 18 and 30 years old with acute or convalescent COVID-19. This receptor has the CDR3 CASSYARQGWSSGVLYEQYF. The DNA reads TGTGCCAGCAGTTACGCCAGACAGGGTTGGTCCTCGGGCGTCCTGTACGAGCAGTACTTC.